A selection of T cell receptor beta chains follows, all from one sample in a study of CD8 T cells in Susac syndrome. TCRdb fed the immunoSEQ multiplex PCR reads into MiXCR, producing one record per CDR3 protein. The sample lists 200,000 or so distinct CDR3 sequences; approximately 95% were seen once. The specimen sequenced was CD8+ T cells from PBMCs. The receptors come from a human donor with Susac syndrome. Each CDR3 is given with its conserved first and last residue. Each record gives: D gene, V gene, J gene, clone size, CDR3 DNA, CDR3 protein. The D gene is left open where the match is weak. Rows give clone size only sometimes, using once, few, many, or a class for an expanded clone.

TRBD2,TRBV6-5,TRBJ2-7,NA,TGTGCCAGCAGTTCAACCGGGACTAGCGGGAGCAACGAGCAGTACTTC,CASSSTGTSGSNEQYF
NA,TRBV29-1,TRBJ2-7,NA,TGCAGCGTTGTGCAGGTCTACGAGCAGTACTTC,CSVVQVYEQYF
NA,TRBV25-1,TRBJ2-1,NA,TGTGCCAGCAGTGAAGGGGCGGATTCGGCCTACAATGAGCAGTTCTTC,CASSEGADSAYNEQFF
NA,TRBV6-5,TRBJ1-5,NA,TGTGCCAGCAGTTACAGCTCGACGACAGTAAGCAATCAGCCCCAGCATTTT,CASSYSSTTVSNQPQHF
TRBD2,TRBV15,TRBJ2-3,NA,TGTGCCACCAGCAGAGAGCTAGCGGGCGATACGCAGTATTTT,CATSRELAGDTQYF
NA,TRBV7-9,TRBJ1-1,NA,TGTGCCAGCATCGGCGACAGGCAGGGCACTGAAGCTTTCTTT,CASIGDRQGTEAFF
NA,TRBV4-1,TRBJ1-2,NA,TGCGCCAGCAGCCAAGATTTCGAAGGTTTCTATGGCTACACCTTC,CASSQDFEGFYGYTF
NA,TRBV6-5,TRBJ2-5,once,TGTGCCAGCAGCAAGGGGAACGCACAAGAGACCCAGTACTTC,CASSKGNAQETQYF
NA,TRBV13,TRBJ2-5,NA,TGTGCCAGCAGCTCCCGACGCGGGGAGACCCAGTACTTC,CASSSRRGETQYF
TRBD2,TRBV7-9,TRBJ2-7,once,TGTGCCAGCAGCAATAGCGGGTCGGGACCGGCCTACGAGCAGTACTTC,CASSNSGSGPAYEQYF
NA,TRBV6-1,TRBJ1-2,once,TGTGCCAGCAGTATCCAACCGGGACAACCTAACTATGGCTACACCTTC,CASSIQPGQPNYGYTF
TRBD2,TRBV27,TRBJ2-7,NA,TGTGCCAGCAGTTTGACTAGCAACTTTGGCGAGCAGTACTTC,CASSLTSNFGEQYF
NA,TRBV4-1,TRBJ1-5,NA,TGCGCCAGCAGCCAAACCAGCTACAATCAGCCCCAGCATTTT,CASSQTSYNQPQHF
TRBD2,TRBV10-3,TRBJ2-1,NA,TGTGCCATCAGTGAGACTAGCGGGGACTACAATGAGCAGTTCTTC,CAISETSGDYNEQFF
NA,TRBV12-3/TRBV12-4,TRBJ1-5,NA,TGTGCCAGCAGTTTGTTGGGGGTCAATCAGCCCCAGCATTTT,CASSLLGVNQPQHF
TRBD1,TRBV28,TRBJ2-7,few,TGTGCCAGCACCGGACAGGGAAACTACGAGCAGTACTTC,CASTGQGNYEQYF
NA,TRBV30,TRBJ1-2,NA,TGTGCCTGGAGTGTATCGGGCGGTGGCTACACCTTC,CAWSVSGGGYTF
NA,TRBV6-2/TRBV6-3,TRBJ2-7,NA,TGTGCCAGCAGTCAAGTCTACGAGCAGTACTTC,CASSQVYEQYF
NA,TRBV9,TRBJ2-1,NA,TGTGCCAGCAGCGGTAGGAATGAGCAGTTCTTC,CASSGRNEQFF
NA,TRBV5-6,TRBJ2-1,NA,TGTGCCAGCAGTCCAAACCAGGGCCCCTCCTACAATGAGCAGTTCTTC,CASSPNQGPSYNEQFF
NA,TRBV5-1,TRBJ2-7,NA,TGCGCCAGCAGCTTGGAATTCACCAGCTACGAGCAGTACTTC,CASSLEFTSYEQYF
NA,TRBV2,TRBJ1-5,NA,TGTGCCAGTACACCTGAAGGGGCCCAGCCCCAGCATTTT,CASTPEGAQPQHF
NA,TRBV30,TRBJ1-2,NA,TGTGCCTGGAGTCCAACCAGCTATGGCTACACCTTC,CAWSPTSYGYTF
NA,TRBV5-6,TRBJ2-2,NA,TGTGCCAGCAGCTGGGACACCGGGGAGCTGTTTTTT,CASSWDTGELFF
NA,TRBV21-1,TRBJ2-3,NA,TGTGCCAGCAGCAAAGGGGGGGATACGCAGTATTTT,CASSKGGDTQYF
NA,TRBV5-1,TRBJ2-2,NA,TGCGCCAGCAGGGGCCCGGGTACCGGGGAGCTGTTTTTT,CASRGPGTGELFF
TRBD2,TRBV20-1,TRBJ2-5,once,TGCGGATTTTCTCGGCTAGCGGGAGAATTATCGTACCAAGAGACCCAGTACTTC,CGFSRLAGELSYQETQYF
NA,TRBV27,TRBJ1-1,NA,TGTGCCAGCAGTTTTAGGCAGGGTACTGAAGCTTTCTTT,CASSFRQGTEAFF
TRBD2,TRBV5-1,TRBJ2-5,NA,TGCGCCAGCAGCCTATCGGGACTAGGAAAAGAGACCCAGTACTTC,CASSLSGLGKETQYF
NA,TRBV20-1,TRBJ1-1,NA,TGCAGTGCCGAGACAAGAATGAACACTGAAGCTTTCTTT,CSAETRMNTEAFF
TRBD2,TRBV5-6,TRBJ2-7,NA,TGTGCCAGCAGTAAGAGGCTAGCGGACTACGAGCAGTACTTC,CASSKRLADYEQYF
NA,TRBV3-1,TRBJ2-7,NA,TGTGCCAGCAGCCAAGATCCGGGTATGAGGTCCTACGAGCAGTACTTC,CASSQDPGMRSYEQYF
NA,TRBV20-1,TRBJ2-1,NA,TGCAGTGCTCGACAGGTTGTGGAGCAGTTCTTC,CSARQVVEQFF
TRBD1,TRBV5-6,TRBJ2-7,NA,TGTGCCAGCAGCCAAGGACAGGCACTCTACGAGCAGTACTTC,CASSQGQALYEQYF
TRBD2,TRBV9,TRBJ2-5,NA,TGTGCCAGCTCTAGCGTAACTAGCGGGAGTGCGACCCAGTACTTC,CASSSVTSGSATQYF
TRBD2,TRBV4-1,TRBJ2-4,NA,TGCGCCAGCAGCCAAGGCCCAGCGGGAGGCAAAAACATTCAGTACTTC,CASSQGPAGGKNIQYF
TRBD2,TRBV27,TRBJ2-1,NA,TGTGCCAGCAGTCTAACTACTAGCGGGGGTTACAATGAGCAGTTCTTC,CASSLTTSGGYNEQFF
TRBD1,TRBV4-2,TRBJ1-5,NA,TGTGCCAGCAGCCAGGAGTCTGGACAGGTTTTTCAGCCCCAGCATTTT,CASSQESGQVFQPQHF
TRBD1,TRBV30,TRBJ2-7,NA,TGTGCCTGGAGTCGCGGGACAGGGACCTACGAGCAGTACTTC,CAWSRGTGTYEQYF
NA,TRBV7-9,TRBJ2-3,NA,TGTGCCAGCAGCTTAGACGGGGACACAGATACGCAGTATTTT,CASSLDGDTDTQYF
NA,TRBV2,TRBJ2-1,NA,TGTGCCAGCCCCGGGCAGTCCTACAATGAGCAGTTCTTC,CASPGQSYNEQFF
TRBD1,TRBV19,TRBJ1-2,NA,TGTGCCAGCAGTATCGGGGACAGAGCTATCGGCTACACCTTC,CASSIGDRAIGYTF
NA,TRBV29-1,TRBJ2-1,NA,TGCAGCGTTGACGGGCAGCAAATGAACAATGAGCAGTTCTTC,CSVDGQQMNNEQFF
TRBD1,TRBV7-9,TRBJ1-2,NA,TGTGCCAGCAGACTGGGACAGGGGGATGGCTACACCTTC,CASRLGQGDGYTF
NA,TRBV20-1,TRBJ2-1,NA,TGCAGTGCTAGGTTGACTTCACTCTCCTACAATGAGCAGTTCTTC,CSARLTSLSYNEQFF
NA,TRBV7-2,TRBJ2-5,NA,TGTGCCAGCAGCTTAGTGACAGACCAAGAGACCCAGTACTTC,CASSLVTDQETQYF
TRBD1,TRBV3-1,TRBJ2-5,NA,TGTGCCAGCAGCCCAACAGGGGTGGCGGAGACCCAGTACTTC,CASSPTGVAETQYF
NA,TRBV6-5,TRBJ1-1,NA,TGTGCCAGCAGAACACAAATCAACACTGAAGCTTTCTTT,CASRTQINTEAFF
NA,TRBV11-2,TRBJ2-7,NA,TGTGCCAGCAGCTTAGGTGGGCTAGCCTACGAGCAGTACTTC,CASSLGGLAYEQYF
TRBD1,TRBV7-9,TRBJ2-1,NA,TGTGCCAGCAGTTCTGACGTGGGACAGGGGCGTTCCTACAATGAGCAGTTCTTC,CASSSDVGQGRSYNEQFF
NA,TRBV29-1,TRBJ2-1,NA,TGCAGCGTTGAATTGGCTAGGTCCTCCTACAATGAGCAGTTCTTC,CSVELARSSYNEQFF
TRBD1,TRBV3-1,TRBJ2-1,NA,TGTGCCAGCAGTCGGACAGGGAAGTCCTACAATGAGCAGTTCTTC,CASSRTGKSYNEQFF
TRBD1,TRBV20-1,TRBJ2-7,NA,TGCAGTGCTAGAGATCTGCCGGGACAGATCAATTACGAGCAGTACTTC,CSARDLPGQINYEQYF
TRBD1,TRBV6-2/TRBV6-3,TRBJ2-3,NA,TGTGCCAGCAGTGCCGGGACAGGGATATTATACACAGATACGCAGTATTTT,CASSAGTGILYTDTQYF
NA,TRBV28,TRBJ2-3,NA,TGTGCCAGCACCCCCACGGGGGGCACAGATACGCAGTATTTT,CASTPTGGTDTQYF
NA,TRBV20-1,TRBJ2-1,once,TGCAGTGCTAGATTTGCGGTCAGCAATGAGCAGTTCTTC,CSARFAVSNEQFF